The 8 T cell receptor beta chains below were found in one sample sequenced in a study of blood T cells in healthy people across ages. Next came a second PCR, run for about 6 to 11 cycles, which used a sample-barcoded 5' primer along with a J-beta primer mix. TCRdb reanalysed the 5' RACE reads using MiXCR and keeps one entry per CDR3 protein. The data show approximately 810,000 distinct CDR3 sequences, approximately 35% seen once. What was sequenced was blood. Every receptor here comes from a man younger than 35 in good health.

V and J are TRBV29-1 and TRBJ2-7, with a weak D call TRBD1 (6 bases). The length of the CDR3 is 12 residues. Germline V gene data show CDR1 as SQVTM and CDR2 as ANQGSEA. V was clipped by 6 bases and J by 3 bases, with 12 bases between them. The CDR3, as DNA: TGCAGCGTACAGGGAGTTCACTACGAGCAGTACTTC. It yields the protein CSVQGVHYEQYF.

The chain employs TRBV12-3 or TRBV12-4 and TRBJ2-5; TRBD2 matches at 8 bases. The CDR3 runs to 16 residues. V shed 2 bases, J shed 11 bases, and the junction held 16 bases outside the gene matches. CDR3 sequence (DNA): TGTGCCAGCAGTTTACTCAGCGGGGGTTCTCACAATGAGCAGTACTTC. Translation: CASSLLSGGSHNEQYF.

This clonotype was picked up many times. The V call is TRBV12-3 or TRBV12-4, the J call TRBJ2-5; D unclear. Trimming removed 2 bases from V and 0 bases from J, with 7 bases in between. The CDR3 contains 14 residues. The CDR3 region has the DNA TGTGCCAGCAGTTTATTCGCGAACCAAGAGACCCAGTACTTC. The encoded protein is CASSLFANQETQYF.

This chain links TRBV27 with TRBJ1-6; TRBD1 is a possible D gene (6 bases). CDR3 length: 13 residues. Germline V CDR1 and CDR2: MNHEY, SMNVEV (reference sequence). The V gene lost 5 bases and the J gene lost 9 bases, with 11 bases spanning the gap. The CDR3 spells CASSVRGSSPLHF. DNA for the CDR3: TGTGCCAGCAGTGTGAGGGGGAGTTCACCCCTCCACTTT.

The rearrangement uses TRBV30 and TRBJ1-6; D is perhaps TRBD1 (5 bases). CDR1 is GTSNPN and CDR2 is SVGIG in the germline V gene (reference sequence). This CDR3 spans 17 amino acids. Trimming removed 0 bases at V and 4 bases at J, with 16 bases between. The CDR3 DNA reads TGTGCCTGGAGTGTACTAAGGGGCGGCTGGTATAATTCACCCCTCCACTTT. It codes for CAWSVLRGGWYNSPLHF.

This clonotype was seen just once. Given a much more abundant clone one base away, this may be a read error. The chain recombines TRBV12-3 or TRBV12-4 with TRBJ2-4; TRBD1 matches at 8 bases. The tail of the sequence fits TRBJ2-7 better, so the J call may be wrong. The CDR3 spans 20 residues. The CDR3, as DNA: TGTGCCAGCAGTCAAACAGGGGGTCGAAACCCCAGGGGCTATCGCCACGAGCAGTACTTC. Amino acid sequence: CASSQTGGRNPRGYRHEQYF.

This clonotype showed up just a few times. The gene calls are TRBV9 and TRBJ2-7, with D tentatively TRBD1 (5 bases). Looked up from germline, CDR1 is SGDLS and CDR2 is YYNGEE. The CDR3 covers 16 residues. Trimming stripped 4 bases from V and 7 bases from J, with 24 bases between. In nucleotides, the CDR3 is TGTGCCAGCAGCCCAAGTGGGCAGGGAAACCCTAATGAGCAGTACTTC. It encodes CASSPSGQGNPNEQYF.

This clonotype was seen at least ten times. The chain combines TRBV7-2 with TRBJ1-6; D remains ambiguous. The CDR3 loop spans 14 amino acids. Germline CDR1 is SGHTA and CDR2 is FQGNSA. V was clipped by 0 bases and J by 5 bases, with 5 bases between them. CDR3 DNA: TGTGCCAGCAGCTTAGCTCGGGATAATTCACCCCTCCACTTT. This codes for CASSLARDNSPLHF.